The source of this TCR beta chain is a study of technical replicates of blood from a handful of donors. Clones were read by immunoSEQ multiplex PCR, and TCRdb kept only the in-frame ones, dropping some. The sample shows fewer than 80,000 clones, approximately 86% of them seen only once. Germline CDR1 PRHDT, CDR2 FYEKMQ (reference sequence). The V end lost 5 bases, the J end lost 1 base, and 14 bases lay between the germline ends. The CDR3 runs 15 residues. The sequenced material came from PBMCs. The chain combines TRBV13 with TRBJ2-5; D perhaps matches TRBD1 (6 bases). The source of this sequence is a human donor in good health. Some clones in this sample may be carry-over from other donors' samples. CDR3 sequence reads: CASSEDSGGQETQYF. CDR3 sequence (DNA): TGTGCCAGCAGCGAGGACAGTGGGGGCCAAGAGACCCAGTACTTC.